Shown below are 9 T cell receptor beta chains from a single sample sequenced in a study of CD8 T cells in ankylosing spondylitis. TCRdb re-derived calls from the 5' RACE reads in MiXCR, one entry per CDR3 protein. The sample shows 300,000 to 350,000 distinct CDR3 sequences, 20% to 25% of them seen only once. Sequenced material: blood, either unsorted or a sorted T cell fraction (not recorded which). The receptors here all came from a female donor with ankylosing spondylitis or in good health (not recorded which).

To note about this clonotype: The junction departs from germline at one end; a sequencing error may be responsible. This rearrangement joins TRBV7-7 to TRBJ2-3; 8 bases are a match to TRBD1. CDR3 length: 14 amino acids. CDR1 is SSHAT and CDR2 is FNYEAQ in the germline V gene (reference sequence). CDR3 sequence reads: CAGSLGQVPDTQYF. The DNA of the CDR3 is TGTGCCGGCAGCCTGGGACAGGTACCAGATACGCAGTATTTT. Full variable domain (remainder filled in from reference TRBV7-7 and TRBJ2-3): GAGVSQSPRYKVTKRGQDVTLRCDPISSHATLYWYQQALGQGPEFLTYFNYEAQPDKSGLPSDRFSAERPEGSISTLTIQRTEQRDSAMYRCAGSLGQVPDTQYFGPGTRLTVL.

This clonotype has a handful of counts. The J gene is TRBJ2-7, the V gene TRBV12-3 or TRBV12-4, with TRBD1 matching 10 bases. The CDR3 sequence is 15 residues long. V trimming: 6 bases; J trimming: 4 bases; junction bases outside the gene matches: 9. CDR3 sequence reads: CASSSPGTGVYEQYF. The CDR3 DNA reads TGTGCCAGCAGCTCACCAGGGACAGGGGTATACGAGCAGTACTTC.

This clonotype was observed a handful of times. The J gene is TRBJ2-3, the V gene TRBV7-9, with TRBD2 identical over 8 bases. Germline assignment: CDR1 SEHNR and CDR2 FQNEAQ (reference sequence). V dropped 3 bases and J dropped 4; count of bases not matched to a gene: 3. CDR3 length: 14 amino acids. The CDR3 region is CASSFSGNSDTQYF. CDR3 bases: TGTGCCAGCAGCTTTAGCGGGAATTCAGATACGCAGTATTTT.

This clonotype was detected a few times. V is TRBV9 and J is TRBJ2-5; D not resolved. The V gene lost 3 bases and the J gene lost 5 bases, with 14 bases spanning the gap. The germline CDR1 and CDR2 sequences are SGDLS and YYNGEE. The CDR3 loop spans 14 amino acids. This chain's CDR3 is CASSARTALETQYF. The CDR3 nucleotides read TGTGCCAGCAGCGCCCGGACCGCCTTGGAGACCCAGTACTTC.

J is TRBJ2-7 and V is TRBV20-1; a weak D match, TRBD1 (5 bases). This CDR3 region has 13 residues. Germline values: CDR1 DFQATT, CDR2 SNEGSKA (reference sequence). V shed 3 bases and J shed 4 bases, with 13 bases lying between them. The CDR3, as DNA: TGCAGTGCTAGGGCCGACAGTGTTTACGAGCAGTACTTC. Its translation is CSARADSVYEQYF.

This clonotype was observed a handful of times. The chain carries TRBV25-1 and TRBJ2-1; the D is unclear. Deletions cut 4 bases from V and 8 bases from J, with 21 bases between. Germline CDR1 and CDR2: MGHDK and SYGVNS. CDR3 length: 16 amino acids. CDR3 coding DNA: TGTGCCAGCAGTGCCCGTGTTATAGGCCGTTTCGATGAGCAGTTCTTC. Protein sequence: CASSARVIGRFDEQFF.

CDR3 DNA: TGCAGTGCTAGAGACTTCGCTAGCGCCAATGAGCAGTTCTTC. This sequence encodes CSARDFASANEQFF. This chain connects TRBV20-1 to TRBJ2-1; a weak D match, TRBD2 (6 bases). CDR1 and CDR2 (germline): DFQATT, SNEGSKA (reference sequence). The CDR3 has 14 residues. The V end was cut by 0 bases, the J end by 6 bases, with 12 bases between.

This clonotype was observed a handful of times. The chain carries TRBV12-3 or TRBV12-4 and TRBJ2-1; 14 bases line up with TRBD2. There are 18 residues in the CDR3. Germline trimming cut 3 bases from V and 4 bases from J; bases unmatched to any gene: 8. The CDR3 is CASSFDGTSGRSYNEQFF. The CDR3 coding sequence is TGTGCCAGCAGTTTCGACGGGACTAGCGGGAGATCTTACAATGAGCAGTTCTTC.

This clonotype was found a few times. The rearrangement links TRBV9 to TRBJ2-1, with 9 bases matching TRBD2. Germline CDR1 is SGDLS and CDR2 is YYNGEE. The CDR3 runs to 16 residues. The ends lost 4 bases at V and 8 bases at J; junction bases unmatched: 13. The CDR3 DNA reads as TGTGCCAGCAGCCTTATAGCGGGAGCGATCAGGGATGAGCAGTTCTTC. This translates into CASSLIAGAIRDEQFF.